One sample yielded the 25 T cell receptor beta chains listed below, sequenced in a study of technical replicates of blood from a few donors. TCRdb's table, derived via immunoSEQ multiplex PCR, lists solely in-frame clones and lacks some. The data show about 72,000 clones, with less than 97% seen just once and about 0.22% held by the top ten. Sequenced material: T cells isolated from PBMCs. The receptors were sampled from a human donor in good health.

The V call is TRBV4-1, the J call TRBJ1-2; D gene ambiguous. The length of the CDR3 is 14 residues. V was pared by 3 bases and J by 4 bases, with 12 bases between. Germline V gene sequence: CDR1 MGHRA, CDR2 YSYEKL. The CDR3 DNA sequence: TGCGCCAGCAGCCACCCCACCGCGCCCTATGGCTACACCTTC. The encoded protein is CASSHPTAPYGYTF.

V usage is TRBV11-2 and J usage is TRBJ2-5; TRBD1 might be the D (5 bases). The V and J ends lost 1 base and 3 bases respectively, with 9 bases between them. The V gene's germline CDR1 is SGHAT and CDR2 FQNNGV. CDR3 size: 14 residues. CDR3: CASSLGTNKETQYF. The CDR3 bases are TGTGCCAGCAGCTTAGGGACAAACAAAGAGACCCAGTACTTC.

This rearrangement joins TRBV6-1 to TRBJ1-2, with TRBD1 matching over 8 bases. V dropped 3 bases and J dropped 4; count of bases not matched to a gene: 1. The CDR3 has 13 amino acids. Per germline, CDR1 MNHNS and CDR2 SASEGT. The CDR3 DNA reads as TGTGCCAGCAGTGAGACAGGGGTCTATGGCTACACCTTC. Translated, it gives CASSETGVYGYTF.

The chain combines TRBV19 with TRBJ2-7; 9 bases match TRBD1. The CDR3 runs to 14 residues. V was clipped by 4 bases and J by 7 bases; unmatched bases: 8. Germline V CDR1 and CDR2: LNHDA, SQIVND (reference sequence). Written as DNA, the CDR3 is TGTGCCAGTAGTAAGGGACAGGGAGTCTGGGAGCAGTACTTC. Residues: CASSKGQGVWEQYF. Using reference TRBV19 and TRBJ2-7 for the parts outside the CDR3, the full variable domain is DGGITQSPKYLFRKEGQNVTLSCEQNLNHDAMYWYRQDPGQGLRLIYYSQIVNDFQKGDIAEGYSVSREKKESFPLTVTSAQKNPTAFYLCASSKGQGVWEQYFGPGTRLTVT.

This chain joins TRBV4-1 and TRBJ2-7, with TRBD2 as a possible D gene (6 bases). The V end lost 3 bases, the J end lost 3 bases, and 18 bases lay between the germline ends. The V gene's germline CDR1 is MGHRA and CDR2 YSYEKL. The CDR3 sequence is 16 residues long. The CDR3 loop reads CASSQPGGDPRYEQYF. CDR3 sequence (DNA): TGCGCCAGCAGCCAGCCCGGCGGGGATCCGCGCTACGAGCAGTACTTC.

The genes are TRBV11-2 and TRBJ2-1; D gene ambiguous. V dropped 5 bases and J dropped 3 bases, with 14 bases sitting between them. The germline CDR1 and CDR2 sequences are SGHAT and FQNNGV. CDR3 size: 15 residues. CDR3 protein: CASSPLSGGYNEQFF. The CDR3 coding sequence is TGTGCCAGCAGCCCTCTTTCGGGTGGCTACAATGAGCAGTTCTTC.

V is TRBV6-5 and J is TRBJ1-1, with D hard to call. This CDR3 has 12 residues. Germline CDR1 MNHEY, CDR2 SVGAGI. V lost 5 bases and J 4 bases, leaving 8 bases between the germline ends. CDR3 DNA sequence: TGTGCCAGCAGTCGGGGAGGCACTGAAGCTTTCTTT. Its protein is CASSRGGTEAFF.

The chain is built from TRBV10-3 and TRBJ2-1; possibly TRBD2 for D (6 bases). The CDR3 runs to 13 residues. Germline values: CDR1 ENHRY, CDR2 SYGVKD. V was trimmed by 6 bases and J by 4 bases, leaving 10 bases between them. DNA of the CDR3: TGTGCCATCAGGGGGGGTTCTTACAATGAGCAGTTCTTC. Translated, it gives CAIRGGSYNEQFF.

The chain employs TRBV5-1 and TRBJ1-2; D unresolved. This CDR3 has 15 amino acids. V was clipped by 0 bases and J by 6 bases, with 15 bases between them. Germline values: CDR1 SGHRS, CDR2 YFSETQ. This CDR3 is CASSLGRGGYDGYTF. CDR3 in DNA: TGCGCCAGCAGCTTGGGCCGAGGAGGGTACGATGGCTACACCTTC.

The CDR3 DNA reads as TGTGCCAGCAGTTATACAGGGGTGGGCACTGAAGCTTTCTTT. It encodes CASSYTGVGTEAFF. The rearrangement uses TRBV5-6 and TRBJ1-1, with TRBD1 matching 7 bases. This CDR3 region has 14 residues. Germline V CDR1 and CDR2: SGHDT, YYEEEE. Trimming at V came to 5 bases and at J to 4 bases, leaving 8 bases not matched to a gene.

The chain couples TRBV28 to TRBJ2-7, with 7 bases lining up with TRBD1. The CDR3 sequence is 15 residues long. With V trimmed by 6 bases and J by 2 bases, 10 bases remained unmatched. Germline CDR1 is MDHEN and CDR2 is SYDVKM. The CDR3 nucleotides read TGTGCCAGCAGAGCCCCCGGGACAGAAGCCTACGAGCAGTACTTC. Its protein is CASRAPGTEAYEQYF. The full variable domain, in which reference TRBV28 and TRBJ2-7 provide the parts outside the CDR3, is DVKVTQSSRYLVKRTGEKVFLECVQDMDHENMFWYRQDPGLGLRLIYFSYDVKMKEKGDIPEGYSVSREKKERFSLILESASTNQTSMYLCASRAPGTEAYEQYFGPGTRLTVT.

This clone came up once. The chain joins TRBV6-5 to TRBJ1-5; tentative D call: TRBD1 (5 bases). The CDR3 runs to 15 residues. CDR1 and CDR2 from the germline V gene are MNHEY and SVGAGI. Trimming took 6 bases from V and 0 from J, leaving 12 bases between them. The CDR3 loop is CASREAGISNQPQHF. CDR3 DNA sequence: TGTGCCAGCAGAGAGGCAGGGATTAGCAATCAGCCCCAGCATTTT.

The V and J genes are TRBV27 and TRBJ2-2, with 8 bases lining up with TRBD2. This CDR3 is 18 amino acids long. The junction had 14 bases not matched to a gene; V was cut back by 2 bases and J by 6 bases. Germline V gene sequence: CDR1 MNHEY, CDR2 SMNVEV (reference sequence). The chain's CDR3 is CASSLGVWREAAPGELFF. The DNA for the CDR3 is TGTGCCAGCAGTTTAGGCGTGTGGCGGGAGGCTGCACCCGGGGAGCTGTTTTTT.

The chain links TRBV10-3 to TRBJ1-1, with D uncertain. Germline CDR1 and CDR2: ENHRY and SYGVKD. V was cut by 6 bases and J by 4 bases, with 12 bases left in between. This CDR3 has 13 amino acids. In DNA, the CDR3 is TGTGCCATCAGCTCCCAACGGGGCACTGAAGCTTTCTTT. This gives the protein CAISSQRGTEAFF.

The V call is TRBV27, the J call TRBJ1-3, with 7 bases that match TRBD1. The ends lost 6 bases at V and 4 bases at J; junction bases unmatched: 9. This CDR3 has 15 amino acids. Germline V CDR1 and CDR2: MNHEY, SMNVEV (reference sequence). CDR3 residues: CASRPVRDRGNTIYF. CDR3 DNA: TGTGCCAGCAGGCCAGTCCGGGACAGAGGAAACACCATATATTTT.

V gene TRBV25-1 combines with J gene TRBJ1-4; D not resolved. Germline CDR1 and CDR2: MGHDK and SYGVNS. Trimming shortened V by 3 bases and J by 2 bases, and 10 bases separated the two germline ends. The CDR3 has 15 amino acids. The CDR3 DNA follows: TGTGCCAGCAGTGATTGGCAGGCTACTAATGAAAAACTGTTTTTT. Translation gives CASSDWQATNEKLFF. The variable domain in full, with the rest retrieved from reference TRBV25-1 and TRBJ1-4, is EADIYQTPRYLVIGTGKKITLECSQTMGHDKMYWYQQDPGMELHLIHYSYGVNSTEKGDLSSESTVSRIRTEHFPLTLESARPSHTSQYLCASSDWQATNEKLFFGSGTQLSVL.

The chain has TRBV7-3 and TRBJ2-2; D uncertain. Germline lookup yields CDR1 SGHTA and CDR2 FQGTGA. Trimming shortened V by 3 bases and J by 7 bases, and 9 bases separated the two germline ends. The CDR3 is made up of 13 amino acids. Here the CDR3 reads CASSFFAGGELFF. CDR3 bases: TGTGCCAGCAGCTTTTTTGCCGGCGGGGAGCTGTTTTTT.

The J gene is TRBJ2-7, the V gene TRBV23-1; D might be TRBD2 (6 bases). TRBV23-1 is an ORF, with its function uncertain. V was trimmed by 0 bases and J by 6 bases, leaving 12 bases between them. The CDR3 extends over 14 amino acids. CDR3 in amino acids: CASSQSAGEAEQYF. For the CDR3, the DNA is TGCGCCAGCAGTCAATCAGCCGGGGAGGCCGAGCAGTACTTC.

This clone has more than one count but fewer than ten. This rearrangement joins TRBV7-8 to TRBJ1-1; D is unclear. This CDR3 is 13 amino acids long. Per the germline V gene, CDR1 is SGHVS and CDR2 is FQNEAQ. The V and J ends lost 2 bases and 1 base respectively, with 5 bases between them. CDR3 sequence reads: CASSLRGNTEAFF. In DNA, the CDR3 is TGTGCCAGCAGCTTACGGGGGAACACTGAAGCTTTCTTT. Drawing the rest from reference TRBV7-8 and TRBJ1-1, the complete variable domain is GAGVSQSPRYKVAKRGQDVALRCDPISGHVSLFWYQQALGQGPEFLTYFQNEAQLDKSGLPSDRFFAERPEGSVSTLKIQRTQQEDSAVYLCASSLRGNTEAFFGQGTRLTVV.

CDR3 region: CASSPDGTVDYGYTF. As DNA, the CDR3 is TGTGCCAGCAGCCCAGATGGGACAGTCGACTATGGCTACACCTTC. This sequence joins TRBV5-4 and TRBJ1-2, with 7 positions matching TRBD1. With V trimmed by 4 bases and J by 3 bases, 9 bases remained unmatched. Germline V CDR1 and CDR2: SGHNT, YYREEE (reference sequence). The CDR3 is 15 residues long. The entire variable domain, with the rest obtained from reference TRBV5-4 and TRBJ1-2, is as follows: ETGVTQSPTHLIKTRGQQVTLRCSSQSGHNTVSWYQQALGQGPQFIFQYYREEENGRGNFPPRFSGLQFPNYSSELNVNALELDDSALYLCASSPDGTVDYGYTFGSGTRLTVV.

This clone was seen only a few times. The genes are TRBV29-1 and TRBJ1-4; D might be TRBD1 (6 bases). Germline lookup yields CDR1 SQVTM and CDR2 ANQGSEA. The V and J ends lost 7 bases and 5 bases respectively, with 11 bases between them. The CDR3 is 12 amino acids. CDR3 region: CSAGTSNEKLFF. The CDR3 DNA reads TGCAGCGCGGGGACATCGAATGAAAAACTGTTTTTT.

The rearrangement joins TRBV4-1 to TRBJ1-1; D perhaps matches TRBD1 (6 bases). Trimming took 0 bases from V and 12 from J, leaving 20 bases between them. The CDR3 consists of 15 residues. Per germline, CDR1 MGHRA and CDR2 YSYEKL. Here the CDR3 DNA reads TGCGCCAGCAGCCAAGATTGGACAGCCTACAGGGATCCTTTCTTT. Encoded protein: CASSQDWTAYRDPFF.

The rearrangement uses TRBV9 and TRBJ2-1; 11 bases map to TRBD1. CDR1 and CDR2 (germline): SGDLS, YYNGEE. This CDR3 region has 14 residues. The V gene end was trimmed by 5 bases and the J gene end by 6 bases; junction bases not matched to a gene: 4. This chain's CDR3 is CASSSGQGVNEQFF. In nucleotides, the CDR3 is TGTGCCAGCAGTTCGGGACAGGGGGTCAATGAGCAGTTCTTC. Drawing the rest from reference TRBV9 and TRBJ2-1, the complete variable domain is DSGVTQTPKHLITATGQRVTLRCSPRSGDLSVYWYQQSLDQGLQFLIQYYNGEERAKGNILERFSAQQFPDLHSELNLSSLELGDSALYFCASSSGQGVNEQFFGPGTRLTVL.

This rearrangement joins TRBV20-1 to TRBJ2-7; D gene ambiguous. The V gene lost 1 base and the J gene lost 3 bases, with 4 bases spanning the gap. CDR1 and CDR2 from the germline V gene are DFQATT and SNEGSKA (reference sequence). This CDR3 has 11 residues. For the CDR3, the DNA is TGCAGTGCTAGAGGAGACTACGAGCAGTACTTC. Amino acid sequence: CSARGDYEQYF.

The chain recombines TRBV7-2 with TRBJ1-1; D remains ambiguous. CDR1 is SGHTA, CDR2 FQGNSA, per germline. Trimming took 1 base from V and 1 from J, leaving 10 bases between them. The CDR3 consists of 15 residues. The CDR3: CASSLVSRQNTEAFF. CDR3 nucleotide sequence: TGTGCCAGCAGCTTAGTTTCCAGGCAGAACACTGAAGCTTTCTTT.